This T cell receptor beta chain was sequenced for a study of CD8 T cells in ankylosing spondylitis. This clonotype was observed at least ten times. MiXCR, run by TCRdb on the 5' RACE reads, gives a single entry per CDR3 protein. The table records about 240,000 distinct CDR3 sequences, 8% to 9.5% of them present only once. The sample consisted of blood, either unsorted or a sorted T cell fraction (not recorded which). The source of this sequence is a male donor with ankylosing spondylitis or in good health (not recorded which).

CDR3 nucleotide sequence: TGTGCCAGCACCCCTTCGTGGTCTAATGAGCAGTTCTTC. Translation gives CASTPSWSNEQFF. The chain links TRBV27 to TRBJ2-1; no clear D gene. V lost 7 bases, J lost 7 bases, and 14 bases lay in between. Germline CDR1 MNHEY, CDR2 SMNVEV (reference sequence). This CDR3 has 13 amino acids.